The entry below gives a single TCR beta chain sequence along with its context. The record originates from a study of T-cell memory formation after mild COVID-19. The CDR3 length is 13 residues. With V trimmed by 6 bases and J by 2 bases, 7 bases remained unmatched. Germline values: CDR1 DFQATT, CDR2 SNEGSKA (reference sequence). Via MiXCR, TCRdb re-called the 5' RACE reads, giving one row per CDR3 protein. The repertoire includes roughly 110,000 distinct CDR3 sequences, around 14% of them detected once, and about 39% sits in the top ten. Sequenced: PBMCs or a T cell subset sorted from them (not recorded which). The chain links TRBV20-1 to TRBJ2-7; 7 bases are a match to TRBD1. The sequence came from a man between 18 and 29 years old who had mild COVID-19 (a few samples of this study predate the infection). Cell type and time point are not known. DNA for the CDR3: TGCAGTGCCGGGACAGAGAACACCTACGAGCAGTACTTC. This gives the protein CSAGTENTYEQYF.